The 2 T cell receptor beta chains below were found in one sample sequenced in a study of CD8+ T cells in alopecia areata. Indicated treatment: oral pan-JAK inhibitor, 5-10 mg twice daily. Extraction and reverse transcription of RNA yielded cDNA as the sequencing template. Libraries were prepared by immunoSEQ multiplex PCR; TCRdb keeps only in-frame clonotypes and omits some of them. The sample has 100,000 to 150,000 clones, roughly 55% seen once. The sample here was CD4+ T cells sorted from blood, taken at week 4, from a patient treated with tofacitinib. The receptors shown here come from a human donor with alopecia areata.

The J gene is TRBJ2-5, the V gene TRBV10-3, with no clear D. The V gene lost 6 bases and the J gene lost 5 bases, with 10 bases spanning the gap. The CDR3 has 12 amino acids. Germline loops: CDR1 ENHRY, CDR2 SYGVKD. The CDR3, as DNA: TGTGCCATCAGCGGGTCCTGGGAGACCCAGTACTTC. Protein product: CAISGSWETQYF.

The chain combines TRBV30 with TRBJ1-2, with unresolved D. Germline CDR1 is GTSNPN and CDR2 is SVGIG (reference sequence). V lost 2 bases and J 2 bases, leaving 9 bases between the germline ends. The CDR3 runs to 13 residues. DNA for the CDR3: TGTGCCTGGAGTACCACTGACAACTATGGCTACACCTTC. Translation: CAWSTTDNYGYTF.